This TCR beta chain was found in a study of blood T cell repertoires in COVID-19. The CDR3 consists of 15 residues. V lost 3 bases and J lost 2, with 14 bases in between. The germline gives CDR1 SGHKS, CDR2 YYEKEE (reference sequence). Libraries were prepared by immunoSEQ multiplex PCR; TCRdb keeps only in-frame clonotypes and omits some of them. Of a few hundred thousand clones in the sample, 75% to 90% are singletons; the top ten hold roughly 1%. The sample taken for sequencing was PBMCs or T cells enriched from blood (not recorded which). The chain combines TRBV5-5 with TRBJ1-1; D is perhaps TRBD1 (5 bases). This receptor was taken from a man aged 18 to 29 who had recovered from COVID-19. The CDR3 is CASSYPGRANTEAFF. In DNA, the CDR3 is TGTGCCAGCAGCTACCCGGGCAGGGCCAACACTGAAGCTTTCTTT. Full variable domain (outside the CDR3, taken from reference TRBV5-5 and TRBJ1-1): DAGVTQSPTHLIKTRGQQVTLRCSPISGHKSVSWYQQVLGQGPQFIFQYYEKEERGRGNFPDRFSARQFPNYSSELNVNALLLGDSALYLCASSYPGRANTEAFFGQGTRLTVV.